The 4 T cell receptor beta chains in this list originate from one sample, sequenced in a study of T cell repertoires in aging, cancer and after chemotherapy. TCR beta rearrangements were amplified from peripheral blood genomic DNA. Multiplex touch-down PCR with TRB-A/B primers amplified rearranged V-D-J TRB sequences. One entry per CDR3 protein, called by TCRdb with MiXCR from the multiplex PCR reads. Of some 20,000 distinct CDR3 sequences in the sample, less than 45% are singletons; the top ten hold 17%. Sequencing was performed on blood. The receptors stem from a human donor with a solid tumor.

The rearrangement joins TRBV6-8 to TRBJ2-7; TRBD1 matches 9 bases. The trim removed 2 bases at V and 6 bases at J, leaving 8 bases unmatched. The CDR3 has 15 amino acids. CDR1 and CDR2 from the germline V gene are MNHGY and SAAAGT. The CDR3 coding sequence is TGTGCCAGCAGTTACGTGACAGGGGGTCCCGCCGAGCAGTACTTC. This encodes CASSYVTGGPAEQYF.

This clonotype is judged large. CDR3 sequence (DNA): TGTGCCAGCAGTCGGACTGAGAGTGATGAGCAGTTCTTC. It encodes CASSRTESDEQFF. This chain connects TRBV6-2 or TRBV6-3 to TRBJ2-1; D may be TRBD2 (5 bases). The CDR3 totals 13 residues. Germline assignment: CDR1 MNHEY and CDR2 SVGEGT. V shed 5 bases and J shed 8 bases, with 13 bases lying between them.

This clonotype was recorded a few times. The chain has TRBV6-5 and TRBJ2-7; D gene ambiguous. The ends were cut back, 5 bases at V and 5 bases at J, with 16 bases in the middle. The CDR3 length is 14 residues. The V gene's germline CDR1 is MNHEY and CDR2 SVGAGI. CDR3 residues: CASSLGRSAHEQYF. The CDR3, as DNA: TGTGCCAGCAGTCTTGGACGGTCAGCACACGAGCAGTACTTC.

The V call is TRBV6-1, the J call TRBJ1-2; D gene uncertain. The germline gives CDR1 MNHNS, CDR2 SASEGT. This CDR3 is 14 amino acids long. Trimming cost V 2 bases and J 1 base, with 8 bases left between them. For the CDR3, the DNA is TGTGCCAGCAGTGAATACCAGATTAACTATGGCTACACCTTC. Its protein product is CASSEYQINYGYTF.